Listed below are T cell receptor beta chains from one sample, sequenced in a study of blood T cell repertoires in COVID-19. Data came from immunoSEQ multiplex PCR; TCRdb stores just in-frame clones and leaves some out. The sample has some 13,000 clones, over 75% seen once; the top ten hold under 30%. Sequencing was carried out using peripheral blood. Receptors originate from a human donor in a cohort sampled during active COVID-19. Each CDR3 is given with its conserved first and last residue. The D gene is left open where the match is weak. Size is stated for part of the rows, as once, few or many counts, or as a class when the clone is expanded.

D | J | V | size | CDR3 | DNA
TRBD2 | TRBJ2-1 | TRBV7-9 | - | CASSYSGVSSYNEQFF | TGTGCCAGCAGCTATAGCGGGGTGAGCTCCTACAATGAGCAGTTCTTC
- | TRBJ2-3 | TRBV5-1 | few | CASSPGTDTQYF | TGCGCCAGCAGCCCAGGGACAGATACGCAGTATTTT
- | TRBJ2-7 | TRBV6-5 | once | CASSSTGSYEQYF | TGTGCCAGCAGCTCTACTGGCTCCTACGAGCAGTACTTC
TRBD2 | TRBJ2-1 | TRBV6-2/TRBV6-3 | once | CASSWLAGGPDEQFF | TGTGCCAGCAGTTGGCTAGCGGGAGGGCCGGATGAGCAGTTCTTC
TRBD1 | TRBJ1-4 | TRBV4-2 | - | CASSPRTGDNEKLFF | TGTGCCAGCAGCCCCCGGACAGGGGATAATGAAAAACTGTTTTTT
- | TRBJ2-7 | TRBV7-7 | - | CASSLEQRGIGTYEQYF | TGTGCCAGCAGCTTAGAGCAGCGCGGGATAGGAACCTACGAGCAGTACTTC
TRBD1 | TRBJ2-7 | TRBV6-1 | - | CASSEGQGIYEQYF | TGTGCCAGCAGTGAGGGACAGGGGATCTACGAGCAGTACTTC
- | TRBJ1-5 | TRBV12-3/TRBV12-4 | few | CASRTGNQPQHF | TGTGCCAGCAGGACAGGCAATCAGCCCCAGCATTTT
- | TRBJ2-1 | TRBV7-6 | once | CASSLTDNEQFF | TGTGCCAGCAGCCTAACAGACAATGAGCAGTTCTTC
TRBD2 | TRBJ2-7 | TRBV5-1 | few | CASSLVLAGSYEQYF | TGCGCCAGCAGCTTGGTACTAGCGGGCTCCTACGAGCAGTACTTC
TRBD2 | TRBJ2-1 | TRBV7-6 | - | CASSLASSGRGYNEQFF | TGTGCCAGCAGCTTAGCGTCTAGCGGGAGGGGATACAATGAGCAGTTCTTC
TRBD2 | TRBJ2-1 | TRBV5-1 | - | CASSLVLAGGPEQFF | TGCGCCAGCAGCTTGGTACTAGCGGGAGGCCCTGAGCAGTTCTTC
TRBD2 | TRBJ2-3 | TRBV6-4 | once | CASSGLAGGTDTQYF | TGTGCCAGCAGTGGCCTAGCGGGAGGCACAGATACGCAGTATTTT
- | TRBJ1-1 | TRBV7-9 | - | CASSLGQLNTEAFF | TGTGCCAGCAGCTTAGGACAGCTGAACACTGAAGCTTTCTTT
TRBD2 | TRBJ2-1 | TRBV20-1 | - | CSASSLAGASYNEQFF | TGCAGTGCTAGTAGCCTAGCGGGGGCCTCCTACAATGAGCAGTTCTTC
TRBD1 | TRBJ2-1 | TRBV27 | - | CASSFMDRAYNEQFF | TGTGCCAGCAGTTTTATGGACAGGGCCTACAATGAGCAGTTCTTC
- | TRBJ1-4 | TRBV28 | - | CASSLYRNEKLFF | TGTGCCAGCAGTTTATACAGGAATGAAAAACTGTTTTTT
- | TRBJ2-1 | TRBV9 | - | CASSADIGLRGNEQFF | TGTGCCAGCAGCGCCGACATCGGGCTCCGAGGGAATGAGCAGTTCTTC
TRBD1 | TRBJ2-7 | TRBV19 | - | CASSIFRTGTHEQYF | TGTGCCAGTAGTATTTTCAGGACAGGGACCCACGAGCAGTACTTC
TRBD1 | TRBJ2-7 | TRBV7-2 | - | CASSGDRFYEQYF | TGTGCCAGCAGCGGGGACAGGTTCTACGAGCAGTACTTC
TRBD1 | TRBJ1-1 | TRBV6-2/TRBV6-3 | - | CASSAPGQGAAEAFF | TGTGCCAGCAGTGCTCCGGGACAGGGGGCGGCTGAAGCTTTCTTT
- | TRBJ1-6 | TRBV28 | - | CASSFGIPGGNSPLHF | TGTGCCAGCAGTTTTGGGATTCCCGGGGGTAATTCACCCCTCCACTTT
- | TRBJ2-7 | TRBV7-2 | - | CASSAYRNTYEQYF | TGTGCCAGCAGCGCCTACAGGAACACCTACGAGCAGTACTTC
- | TRBJ2-5 | TRBV18 | - | CASSHRAGETQYF | TGTGCCAGCTCACACAGGGCGGGAGAGACCCAGTACTTC
TRBD2 | TRBJ2-3 | TRBV6-6 | - | CASTLGAGDPDTQYF | TGTGCCAGCACGTTGGGAGCGGGAGACCCAGATACGCAGTATTTT
TRBD1 | TRBJ1-4 | TRBV10-3 | - | CAISPTGRATNEKLFF | TGTGCCATCAGTCCGACAGGGCGGGCAACTAATGAAAAACTGTTTTTT
- | TRBJ1-4 | TRBV28 | - | CASSPRSGRQETNEKLFF | TGTGCCAGCAGCCCGCGGAGCGGGCGGCAGGAGACTAATGAAAAACTGTTTTTT
TRBD2 | TRBJ2-3 | TRBV3-1/TRBV3-2 | - | CASSQDQDSGSRYF | TGTGCCAGCAGCCAAGATCAAGATAGCGGGAGTCGCTATTTT
- | TRBJ1-1 | TRBV2 | few | CASTVAGVNTEAFF | TGTGCCAGCACAGTGGCAGGGGTGAACACTGAAGCTTTCTTT
TRBD2 | TRBJ2-7 | TRBV5-1 | - | CASSSLGRTSGYEQYF | TGCGCCAGCAGCTCCCTCGGGCGGACTAGCGGGTACGAGCAGTACTTC
TRBD2 | TRBJ2-7 | TRBV10-2 | few | CASGTSGTSGEQYF | TGCGCCAGCGGCACTAGCGGGACCTCTGGGGAGCAGTACTTC
- | TRBJ1-3 | TRBV27 | once | CASSSGMGNTIYF | TGTGCCAGCAGTTCCGGGATGGGAAACACCATATATTTT
- | TRBJ2-2 | TRBV7-9 | - | CASSPSGNTGELFF | TGTGCCAGCAGCCCGAGCGGGAACACCGGGGAGCTGTTTTTT
- | TRBJ1-2 | TRBV11-3 | - | CASGKGERGYTF | TGTGCCAGCGGAAAGGGCGAGCGGGGCTACACCTTC
- | TRBJ1-5 | TRBV4-2 | - | CASSQVGGGVNQPQHF | TGTGCCAGCAGCCAAGTAGGGGGGGGTGTCAATCAGCCCCAGCATTTT
TRBD2 | TRBJ2-2 | TRBV28 | - | CASSLTGLAGVWELFF | TGTGCCAGCAGTTTAACGGGACTAGCGGGAGTGTGGGAGCTGTTTTTT
TRBD1 | TRBJ2-3 | TRBV7-6 | - | CASSPYRGDTQYF | TGTGCCAGCAGCCCGTACAGGGGAGATACGCAGTATTTT
- | TRBJ2-7 | TRBV5-1 | once | CASSGGGYEQYF | TGCGCCAGCAGCGGGGGCGGCTACGAGCAGTACTTC
TRBD1 | TRBJ2-1 | TRBV7-2 | - | CASSLGQGVYNEQFF | TGTGCCAGCAGCTTGGGACAGGGGGTATACAATGAGCAGTTCTTC
- | TRBJ1-5 | TRBV19 | - | CASSKTLDSYSNQPQHF | TGTGCCAGTAGTAAAACCTTGGACAGTTATAGCAATCAGCCCCAGCATTTT
- | TRBJ2-5 | TRBV6-5 | - | CASSRDIQETQYF | TGTGCCAGCAGCCGGGACATCCAAGAGACCCAGTACTTC
- | TRBJ1-2 | TRBV4-3 | - | CASSPDEGSTGYTF | TGCGCCAGCAGCCCGGACGAGGGCTCCACTGGCTACACCTTC
TRBD2 | TRBJ2-7 | TRBV4-2 | - | CASGSMALAGAYEQYF | TGTGCCAGCGGTTCGATGGCACTAGCGGGAGCCTACGAGCAGTACTTC
TRBD2 | TRBJ2-2 | TRBV6-2/TRBV6-3 | medium-sized | CASSLLAGVAGELFF | TGTGCCAGCAGTCTCCTAGCGGGAGTTGCCGGGGAGCTGTTTTTT
TRBD1 | TRBJ1-1 | TRBV28 | - | CASSPTGGNTEAFF | TGTGCCAGCAGTCCTACAGGGGGGAACACTGAAGCTTTCTTT
- | TRBJ2-1 | TRBV6-5 | few | CASSYQGLQSPFF | TGTGCCAGCAGTTACCAAGGACTACAATCGCCGTTCTTC
- | TRBJ1-5 | TRBV9 | - | CASSGGLNDPQHF | TGTGCCAGCAGCGGGGGACTAAACGACCCCCAGCATTTT
- | TRBJ2-6 | TRBV6-2/TRBV6-3 | - | CASSYSSAGANVLTF | TGTGCCAGCAGTTACTCTAGCGCTGGGGCCAACGTCCTGACTTTC